These 5 T cell receptor beta chains share one sample of origin, sequenced in a study of T-cell memory formation after mild COVID-19. TCRdb reanalysed the 5' RACE reads using MiXCR and keeps one entry per CDR3 protein. The table shows a few hundred thousand distinct CDR3 sequences, with approximately 24% occurring only once. Sequenced input: PBMCs or a T cell subset sorted from them (not recorded which). The receptors derive from an adult woman who had mild COVID-19 (a few samples of this study predate the infection). Cell type and time point are not known.

This clonotype was counted only a few times. The chain is built from TRBV7-2 and TRBJ1-6, with 7 bases that match TRBD1. CDR1 and CDR2 (germline): SGHTA, FQGNSA. The V gene end was trimmed by 3 bases and the J gene end by 7 bases; junction bases not matched to a gene: 12. The CDR3 covers 17 residues. The CDR3 DNA is TGTGCCAGCAGCTTGGAGGACAGGTTCAGGACCAATTCACCCCTCCACTTT. This encodes CASSLEDRFRTNSPLHF.

This clonotype was observed a few times. The chain carries TRBV24-1 and TRBJ1-1; TRBD1 is a possible D gene (6 bases). This CDR3 has 13 amino acids. Trimming took 2 bases from V and 6 from J, leaving 9 bases between them. Per the germline V gene, CDR1 is KGHDR and CDR2 is SFDVKD. The CDR3 DNA reads as TGTGCCACCAGTGATTCGACAGGCCCTGAAGCTTTCTTT. Encoded protein: CATSDSTGPEAFF.

This chain connects TRBV7-2 to TRBJ1-2; D possibly corresponds to TRBD1 (6 bases). This CDR3 comprises 14 residues. Germline V CDR1 and CDR2: SGHTA, FQGNSA. The ends were cut back, 0 bases at V and 12 bases at J, with 17 bases in the middle. Here the CDR3 DNA reads TGTGCCAGCAGCTTAGCGCTACAGGGTTGGCGGGACACCTTC. It specifies CASSLALQGWRDTF.

In its sample, this clonotype was seen a few times. The chain recombines TRBV29-1 with TRBJ2-1, with D possibly called TRBD1 or TRBD2 (5 bases each). The CDR3 spans 14 residues. Germline V CDR1 and CDR2: SQVTM, ANQGSEA. The ends were cut back, 6 bases at V and 7 bases at J, with 19 bases in the middle. This CDR3 reads CSVNTQGDVNEQFF. The CDR3 bases are TGCAGCGTGAATACTCAGGGAGATGTAAATGAGCAGTTCTTC.

V gene TRBV25-1 combines with J gene TRBJ2-5, with D tentatively TRBD1 (6 bases). CDR1 and CDR2 (germline): MGHDK, SYGVNS. The CDR3 spans 15 residues. V gave up 2 bases and J gave up 5 bases, with 15 bases separating them. The CDR3 loop is CASSEVEGESETQYF. The CDR3 region has the DNA TGTGCCAGCAGTGAAGTAGAGGGGGAATCGGAGACCCAGTACTTC.